These 30 T cell receptor beta chains share one sample of origin, sequenced in a study of metastatic and nonmetastatic thyroid tumors. Thyroid surgery had not been preceded by any treatment in any patient. Via MiXCR, TCRdb re-called the PCR reads. Of just under 20,000 clones listed, roughly 22% are singletons. The material sequenced was tumor tissue. The receptors were sampled from a male donor with papillary thyroid cancer or a benign thyroid nodule (not recorded which). Some clones in this sample may be carry-over from other donors' samples.

This clone was found many times. The chain links TRBV12-3 or TRBV12-4 to TRBJ2-5; D gene ambiguous. The CDR3 loop spans 14 amino acids. Between the trimmed V and J ends, which lost 2 bases and 2 bases, there was a span of 9 bases. The CDR3 DNA reads as TGTGCCAGCAGTTTATTGAGTGGTCAAGAGACCCAGTACTTC. It yields the protein CASSLLSGQETQYF.

This clone was observed at least ten times. The chain has TRBV6-4 and TRBJ1-2; the D is unclear. From germline, CDR1 is MRHNA and CDR2 SNTAGT. V was clipped by 6 bases and J by 6 bases, with 29 bases between them. The CDR3 loop spans 18 amino acids. The CDR3 DNA sequence: TGTGCCAGCAGAGTGGCAGTCAACTTTTTACGACAAGAGGATGGCTACACCTTC. It encodes CASRVAVNFLRQEDGYTF.

This clone has a count of ten or more. V and J are TRBV15 and TRBJ1-4; D remains unclear. The CDR3 has 16 residues. The germline gives CDR1 LNHNV, CDR2 YYDKDF (reference sequence). V was shortened by 0 bases and J by 5 bases, with 13 bases between the two germline ends. The CDR3 DNA follows: TGTGCCACCAGCAGAGATCAGTGGGATAGGAATGAAAAACTGTTTTTT. Its protein is CATSRDQWDRNEKLFF. Full variable domain (outside the CDR3, taken from reference TRBV15 and TRBJ1-4): DAMVIQNPRYQVTQFGKPVTLSCSQTLNHNVMYWYQQKSSQAPKLLFHYYDKDFNNEADTPDNFQSRRPNTSFCFLDIRSPGLGDTAMYLCATSRDQWDRNEKLFFGSGTQLSVL.

This clone was detected once. The chain couples TRBV4-1 to TRBJ2-7; TRBD2 matches 8 bases. After removal of 3 bases from V and 1 base from J, the junction contained 8 bases not matched to a gene. This CDR3 is 16 amino acids long. CDR1 and CDR2 from the germline V gene are MGHRA and YSYEKL. This chain's CDR3 is CASSQVDSGTSYEQYF. The CDR3 bases are TGCGCCAGCAGCCAGGTCGATAGCGGGACGTCCTACGAGCAGTACTTC.

Remarks on this clone: As the CDR3 is not closed by the conserved phenylalanine or tryptophan, this likely results from a read error. The rearrangement links TRBV5-8 to TRBJ1-5; D gene uncertain. Germline V lookup: CDR1 SGHTS, CDR2 YDEGEE. This CDR3 spans 16 amino acids. The CDR3 coding sequence is TGTGCCAGTAGCTTGGGCGACTGGGTGGGCAATGAGCCCCAGCATTTG. Its translation is CASSLGDWVGNEPQHL.

Worth noting for this clone: Germline and junction disagree at one end, which may indicate a read error. The chain recombines TRBV6-1 with TRBJ1-2; D gene uncertain. CDR1 and CDR2 (germline): MNHNS, SASEGT. The CDR3 runs 14 residues. The CDR3 DNA is TGTGACAGCAGTGACCTTTCCAGGAGCTATGGTTACACCTTC. It yields the protein CDSSDLSRSYGYTF.

This clone was detected a few times. Mismatch with germline at one junction end may stem from a read error. This rearrangement joins TRBV11-2 to TRBJ1-4; the D is unclear. The germline V gene has CDR1 SGHAT and CDR2 FQNNGV. The CDR3 consists of 15 residues. The CDR3 nucleotides are TGTGCCAGCAGTAACTACCAAACAACTAAGGAAAAACAGTTTTTT. It is translated as CASSNYQTTKEKQFF.

This clone appeared many times. This chain uses TRBV5-1 with TRBJ1-6; no definite D call. CDR3 size: 15 residues. V shed 1 base and J shed 6 bases, with 11 bases lying between them. CDR1 and CDR2 (germline): SGHRS, YFSETQ. CDR3 nucleotides: TGCGCCAGCAGCTTGTTTGCGGGTAGTAATTCACCCCTCCACTTT. Amino acids: CASSLFAGSNSPLHF. Full variable domain (remainder filled in from reference TRBV5-1 and TRBJ1-6): KAGVTQTPRYLIKTRGQQVTLSCSPISGHRSVSWYQQTPGQGLQFLFEYFSETQRNKGNFPGRFSGRQFSNSRSEMNVSTLELGDSALYLCASSLFAGSNSPLHFGNGTRLTVT.

In regard to this clone: At one end the junction does not follow the germline gene, possibly because of a read error. CDR3 sequence: CACSSGSSETDTQDF. The CDR3 bases are TGTGCCTGCAGCTCCGGGTCTAGCGAGACAGATACGCAGGATTTT. The J gene is TRBJ2-3, the V gene TRBV6-5; tentative D call: TRBD2 (6 bases). CDR1 and CDR2 from the germline V gene are MNHEY and SVGAGI. The CDR3 totals 15 residues.

This clone was picked up many times. The chain is built from TRBV20-1 and TRBJ1-1; 9 bases line up with TRBD1. Germline-derived CDR1 and CDR2 are DFQATT and SNEGSKA (reference sequence). The V gene end was trimmed by 6 bases and the J gene end by 5 bases; junction bases not matched to a gene: 13. The length of the CDR3 is 15 residues. Written as DNA, the CDR3 is TGCAGTGCCAAACCGATACAGGGGGCAAATACTGAAGCTTTCTTT. It is translated as CSAKPIQGANTEAFF.

This clone was seen at least ten times. The chain links TRBV7-9 to TRBJ1-5; D might be TRBD1 (6 bases). Germline CDR1 reads SEHNR; CDR2 reads FQNEAQ (reference sequence). The CDR3 has 14 amino acids. V lost 5 bases, J lost 5 bases, and 13 bases lay in between. The CDR3 nucleotides read TGTGCCAGCAGCATCCCAGGGGCTGATCAGCCCCAGCATTTT. As protein: CASSIPGADQPQHF.

A few counts support this clone. The V gene is TRBV6-1, the J gene TRBJ1-5; 8 nucleotides align to TRBD1. Looked up from germline, CDR1 is MNHNS and CDR2 is SASEGT. The CDR3 sequence is 16 residues long. V lost 4 bases and J lost 0; bases outside the gene matches: 5. The CDR3 bases are TGTGCCAGCAGTGCGACAGGGGTTCTTAGCAATCAGCCCCAGCATTTT. Its protein is CASSATGVLSNQPQHF.

The chain couples TRBV5-1 to TRBJ1-1; possibly TRBD1 for D (5 bases). This CDR3 is built from 14 residues. Looked up from germline, CDR1 is SGHRS and CDR2 is YFSETQ. V lost 0 bases and J lost 6, with 12 bases in between. The CDR3 loop is CASSLAWGMAEAFF. CDR3 in DNA: TGCGCCAGCAGCTTGGCCTGGGGGATGGCTGAAGCTTTCTTT.

This clone was detected a few times. The rearrangement joins TRBV10-3 to TRBJ1-1; D call uncertain. V was cut by 1 base and J by 7 bases, with 7 bases left in between. In germline, CDR1 is ENHRY, CDR2 SYGVKD. The CDR3 runs 12 residues. CDR3 sequence reads: CAISEFQLEAFF. CDR3 nucleotide sequence: TGTGCCATCAGTGAGTTTCAGCTTGAAGCTTTCTTT.

Ten or more counts support this clone. The chain combines TRBV5-8 with TRBJ2-7, with 7 positions matching TRBD1. The germline V gene encodes CDR1 SGHTS and CDR2 YDEGEE. This CDR3 region has 14 residues. V gave up 1 base and J gave up 4 bases; unmatched junction bases: 5. CDR3 sequence (DNA): TGTGCCAGCAGCTTGAAGGGGGCATATTACGAGCAGTACTTC. Its protein is CASSLKGAYYEQYF. The full variable domain, in which reference TRBV5-8 and TRBJ2-7 provide the parts outside the CDR3, is EAGVTQSPTHLIKTRGQQATLRCSPISGHTSVYWYQQALGLGLQFLLWYDEGEERNRGNFPPRFSGRQFPNYSSELNVNALELEDSALYLCASSLKGAYYEQYFGPGTRLTVT.

J is TRBJ2-7 and V is TRBV5-1; perhaps TRBD2 as D (6 bases). This CDR3 comprises 12 residues. Germline CDR1 reads SGHRS; CDR2 reads YFSETQ. V was cut by 1 base and J by 10 bases, with 12 bases left in between. The DNA of the CDR3 is TGCGCCAGCAGCTTGCAGTGGCGGGATCAGTACTTC. This sequence encodes CASSLQWRDQYF.

This clone has at least ten counts. The chain links TRBV6-1 to TRBJ2-1; 10 bases fit TRBD2. V dropped 7 bases and J dropped 3; count of bases not matched to a gene: 6. The CDR3 loop spans 15 amino acids. Germline V gene data show CDR1 as MNHNS and CDR2 as SASEGT. CDR3 residues: CASKSSGRGYNEQFF. DNA of the CDR3: TGTGCCAGCAAGTCTAGCGGGAGAGGCTACAATGAGCAGTTCTTC.

The table lists this clone with many counts. V and J are TRBV9 and TRBJ1-3; D ambiguous. V was clipped by 0 bases and J by 7 bases, with 11 bases between them. Germline values: CDR1 SGDLS, CDR2 YYNGEE. This CDR3 contains 14 residues. This CDR3 is CASSVDQAGNTIYF. The CDR3, as DNA: TGTGCCAGCAGCGTAGATCAGGCGGGGAACACCATATATTTT.

As to this clone: A read error may account for a junction end that differs from germline. The chain carries TRBV27 and TRBJ1-2, with D possibly matching TRBD1 (6 bases). CDR3 length: 13 residues. Germline values: CDR1 MNHEY, CDR2 SMNVEV (reference sequence). This chain's CDR3 is CACRPGGLYGFTF. CDR3 sequence (DNA): TGTGCCTGCAGACCCGGGGGGCTGTATGGTTTCACCTTC.

This clone appeared many times. V usage is TRBV24-1 and J usage is TRBJ2-1; D might be TRBD1 (6 bases). V was cut by 1 base and J by 1 base, with 10 bases left in between. The CDR3 has 16 residues. Germline-derived CDR1 and CDR2 are KGHDR and SFDVKD. The CDR3 here is CATSDLYQGSYNEQFF. The CDR3 DNA is TGTGCCACCAGTGATTTATACCAGGGGTCCTACAATGAGCAGTTCTTC.

Within the sample, this clone is medium-sized. Distinct nucleotide sequences in the sample also encode this CDR3. The CDR3 loop reads CASSYGGLAGGDEQYF. The CDR3 nucleotides are TGTGCCAGCAGTTACGGCGGCCTAGCGGGGGGAGACGAGCAGTACTTC. The rearrangement links TRBV6-5 to TRBJ2-7; TRBD2 aligns across 11 bases. With V trimmed by 2 bases and J by 5 bases, 8 bases remained unmatched. The CDR3 is 16 amino acids. Germline V gene lookup returns CDR1 MNHEY and CDR2 SVGAGI.

In regard to this clone: A junction end diverges from the germline sequence, so it may reflect a read error. The chain employs TRBV4-2 and TRBJ2-7, with TRBD2 matching over 8 bases. Germline CDR1 reads LGHNA; CDR2 reads YNFKEQ. The CDR3 has 16 residues. This CDR3 is CSSSQEGLSGTYEHYF. The CDR3 DNA sequence: TGTTCCAGCAGCCAAGAAGGGCTTAGCGGGACCTACGAGCATTACTTC.

This clone was detected many times. The chain joins TRBV6-1 to TRBJ1-6; D perhaps matches TRBD1 (6 bases). Deletions cut 4 bases from V and 10 bases from J, with 17 bases between. The CDR3 loop spans 15 amino acids. The germline V gene has CDR1 MNHNS and CDR2 SASEGT. CDR3 bases: TGTGCCAGCAGTGGAGGGCACAGGGACGGGTCACCCCTCCACTTT. Protein: CASSGGHRDGSPLHF.

This clone was seen at least ten times. Being one base from a much bigger clone, this may be a read error. The chain couples TRBV6-1 to TRBJ2-7; D perhaps matches TRBD1 (6 bases). The CDR3 runs to 13 residues. In germline, CDR1 is MNHNS, CDR2 SASEGT. V lost 11 bases to trimming and J lost 0 bases, with 14 bases between them. CDR3 sequence reads: CAGYQGFSYEQYF. The DNA for the CDR3 is TGTGCCGGCTATCAGGGGTTCTCCTACGAGCAGTACTTC.

This clone came up many times. This CDR3 is also generated by other DNA sequences in the sample. The chain links TRBV20-1 to TRBJ2-1; TRBD2 aligns across 9 bases. Per the germline V gene, CDR1 is DFQATT and CDR2 is SNEGSKA (reference sequence). CDR3 length equals 15 residues. V lost 0 bases and J lost 3; bases outside the gene matches: 3. In DNA form, the CDR3 reads TGCAGTGCTAGAGATGAGACTAGCGGCTACAATGAGCAGTTCTTC. Its protein is CSARDETSGYNEQFF.

This clone was found many times. This chain links TRBV2 with TRBJ1-5, with no clear D. Trimming shortened V by 6 bases and J by 0 bases, and 12 bases separated the two germline ends. The CDR3 totals 15 residues. The germline gives CDR1 SNHLY, CDR2 FYNNEI. CDR3 DNA: TGTGCCAGCAGGTACGAACCGTATAGCAATCAGCCCCAGCATTTT. As protein: CASRYEPYSNQPQHF.

J is TRBJ2-7 and V is TRBV20-1; TRBD1 matches at 11 bases. The trim removed 2 bases at V and 3 bases at J, leaving 9 bases unmatched. Germline V gene lookup returns CDR1 DFQATT and CDR2 SNEGSKA (reference sequence). This CDR3 comprises 16 residues. CDR3 sequence reads: CSARTPTGTGGYEQYF. In DNA, the CDR3 is TGCAGTGCTAGAACCCCAACTGGGACAGGGGGCTACGAGCAGTACTTC.

In its sample, this clone was seen a few times. The CDR3 region has the DNA TGTGCCAGCAGTAGCGGGTCTCACATGAACACTGAAGCTTTCTTT. Translating gives CASSSGSHMNTEAFF. The rearrangement joins TRBV6-1 to TRBJ1-1; D is undetermined. The V gene's germline CDR1 is MNHNS and CDR2 SASEGT. V lost 5 bases and J lost 0, with 13 bases in between. This CDR3 is built from 15 residues.

In its sample, this clone was seen many times. The chain recombines TRBV2 with TRBJ2-7, with 8 bases that match TRBD1. Germline V gives CDR1 SNHLY, CDR2 FYNNEI. The CDR3 extends over 13 amino acids. Losses at the gene ends were 7 bases for V and 3 bases for J; bases not matched to a gene: 5. CDR3 DNA sequence: TGTGCCAGCAACCAGGGGGCTAACTACGAGCAGTACTTC. It is translated as CASNQGANYEQYF.

The rearrangement uses TRBV7-9 and TRBJ1-1; D is unclear. The germline V gene encodes CDR1 SEHNR and CDR2 FQNEAQ (reference sequence). V gave up 1 base and J gave up 3 bases, with 12 bases separating them. The CDR3 extends over 15 amino acids. In DNA, the CDR3 is TGTGCCAGCAGCTTAGTGTTTGGCCAGGACACTGAAGCTTTCTTT. Translation: CASSLVFGQDTEAFF. The variable domain in full, with the rest retrieved from reference TRBV7-9 and TRBJ1-1, is DTGVSQNPRHKITKRGQNVTFRCDPISEHNRLYWYRQTLGQGPEFLTYFQNEAQLEKSRLLSDRFSAERPKGSFSTLEIQRTEQGDSAMYLCASSLVFGQDTEAFFGQGTRLTVV.